The 5 T cell receptor beta chains listed next were all sequenced from one sample in a study of low-dose radiotherapy and immunotherapy resistance in tumors. As for time point: before trial treatment. TRAV- and TRBV-specific primers, spanning alpha and beta chains, primed first-strand cDNA. TCR amplification involved about 20 PCR cycles with a constant-region primer and V-primer adapter. Each CDR3 protein is one row after TCRdb ran MiXCR on the reads. The sample has 75,000 to 95,000 distinct CDR3 sequences, 9.4% seen once. The source material was PBMCs, sampled before treatment. These receptor sequences come from a male donor with prostate cancer.

This chain connects TRBV29-1 to TRBJ2-1; 8 nucleotides line up with TRBD2. This CDR3 is 16 amino acids long. V lost 3 bases, J lost 2 bases, and 9 bases stayed unmatched. Germline V gene lookup returns CDR1 SQVTM and CDR2 ANQGSEA. The CDR3 reads CSVDSGSSGPYNEQFF. The DNA for the CDR3 is TGCAGCGTTGATAGCGGGTCTAGCGGGCCCTACAATGAGCAGTTCTTC.

Notes on this clonotype: A much bigger clone sits one base away, suggesting this may be a read error. This chain links TRBV27 with TRBJ1-6, with TRBD1 identical over 7 bases. The CDR3 runs to 16 residues. Trimming took 6 bases from V and 9 from J; bases not matched to a gene: 14. Germline V gives CDR1 MNHEY, CDR2 SMNVEV (reference sequence). CDR3 in DNA: TGTGCCAGCAGCTATGCGGGACAGCCGGTATTTTCACCCCTCCACTTT. Amino acid sequence: CASSYAGQPVFSPLHF.

This clonotype was recorded many times. This rearrangement joins TRBV29-1 to TRBJ1-5, with D perhaps matching TRBD1 (5 bases). The CDR3 has 14 residues. V was shortened by 4 bases and J by 0 bases, with 10 bases between the two germline ends. Germline V gene lookup returns CDR1 SQVTM and CDR2 ANQGSEA. The CDR3 region has the DNA TGCAGCGTTGCCAGGGAGGGTAGCAATCAGCCCCAGCATTTT. It encodes CSVAREGSNQPQHF.

This clonotype came up many times. This sequence joins TRBV20-1 and TRBJ2-1, with TRBD2 matching over 11 bases. The germline V gene has CDR1 DFQATT and CDR2 SNEGSKA (reference sequence). The CDR3 covers 17 residues. V trimming: 3 bases; J trimming: 16 bases; junction bases outside the gene matches: 23. The CDR3 here is CSARGRGGLTSGERVFF. The CDR3, as DNA: TGCAGTGCTAGGGGAAGGGGAGGGTTGACTAGCGGGGAGAGGGTTTTCTTC.

About this clonotype itself: The junction and the germline gene differ at one end; a read error may be behind it. The CDR3 DNA reads TGCGCCTGCAGCCTTGTGGGGAATCAGCCCCAGCATTTT. Translated, it gives CACSLVGNQPQHF. This chain joins TRBV4-3 and TRBJ1-5; D is uncertain. Germline V gives CDR1 LGHNA, CDR2 YSLEER. This CDR3 has 13 residues.